Below, 27 T cell receptor beta chains from the same sample are listed, as sequenced in a study of glioma-infiltrating T cells after dendritic cell vaccination. Stated time point: after dendritic cell vaccination, including at tumor progression/relapse. Produced via immunoSEQ multiplex PCR; TCRdb's table is partial and in-frame only. The data hold 20,000 to 30,000 clones, with about 90% observed a single time. The sequencing here drew on blood, taken after dendritic cell vaccination. All receptors come from a human donor with glioblastoma.

This clone was observed once. The chain recombines TRBV29-1 with TRBJ2-7; 7 bases align to TRBD1. Germline V gene data show CDR1 as SQVTM and CDR2 as ANQGSEA. The CDR3 consists of 13 residues. V shed 7 bases, J shed 0 bases, and the junction held 6 bases outside the gene matches. The CDR3 sequence is CSGTGEASYEQYF. Here the CDR3 DNA reads TGCAGCGGGACAGGTGAGGCCTCCTACGAGCAGTACTTC.

This chain connects TRBV10-3 to TRBJ2-1, with 8 bases matching TRBD2. Germline CDR1 and CDR2: ENHRY and SYGVKD. J was trimmed by 5 bases and V by 7 bases; bases with no gene match: 13. CDR3 size: 16 residues. The CDR3 DNA follows: TGTGCCATCAATGGACTGGCGGGGGGTCCGGACAATGAGCAGTTCTTC. Translation: CAINGLAGGPDNEQFF.

This clone appeared once. This chain connects TRBV7-2 to TRBJ2-5; 10 positions agree with TRBD2. Germline CDR1 SGHTA, CDR2 FQGNSA. J lost 3 bases, V lost 4 bases, and 8 bases had no gene match. The CDR3 is 16 residues long. CDR3 loop: CASSSPASGGKETQYF. The CDR3 DNA is TGTGCCAGCAGCTCGCCGGCTAGCGGGGGAAAAGAGACCCAGTACTTC.

A remark on this clone: At one boundary the junction diverges from the germline segment, which might be a read error. Additional DNA sequences in this sample encode the identical CDR3. The gene calls are TRBV27 and TRBJ1-6; D is unresolved. The CDR3 is made up of 14 amino acids. Germline CDR1 reads MNHEY; CDR2 reads SMNVEV (reference sequence). CDR3 in amino acids: CASSLSLSNSPLHF. CDR3 DNA sequence: TGTGCCAGCAGTTTAAGCCTTTCCAATTCCCCCCTCCACTTT.

The chain employs TRBV30 and TRBJ2-5, with 12 bases identical to TRBD2. The CDR3 sequence is 15 residues long. In germline, CDR1 is GTSNPN, CDR2 SVGIG (reference sequence). Losses at the gene ends were 3 bases for V and 5 bases for J; bases not matched to a gene: 7. Here the CDR3 reads CAWRPSGGAWETQYF. The DNA of the CDR3 is TGTGCCTGGAGACCTAGCGGGGGGGCGTGGGAGACCCAGTACTTC. Full variable domain (remainder filled in from reference TRBV30 and TRBJ2-5): SQTIHQWPATLVQPVGSPLSLECTVEGTSNPNLYWYRQAAGRGLQLLFYSVGIGQISSEVPQNLSASRPQDRQFILSSKKLLLSDSGFYLCAWRPSGGAWETQYFGPGTRLLVL.

This sequence joins TRBV27 and TRBJ2-7; 10 nucleotides line up with TRBD2. Per germline, CDR1 MNHEY and CDR2 SMNVEV (reference sequence). Trimming at V came to 3 bases and at J to 2 bases, leaving 4 bases not matched to a gene. CDR3 length: 15 residues. CDR3 bases: TGTGCCAGCAGTTTCTCCAGCGGGGGGGCCTACGAGCAGTACTTC. It codes for CASSFSSGGAYEQYF.

This chain uses TRBV7-8 with TRBJ2-7; a possible D gene is TRBD1 (6 bases). The CDR3 is 15 residues long. Germline V CDR1 and CDR2: SGHVS, FQNEAQ. V lost 5 bases and J 0 bases, leaving 14 bases between the germline ends. CDR3 in DNA: TGTGCCAGCAGCGCGACAGGCCTGAGCTCCTACGAGCAGTACTTC. Its protein product is CASSATGLSSYEQYF.

The chain is built from TRBV18 and TRBJ2-1; TRBD2 matches 10 bases. From germline, CDR1 is KGHSH and CDR2 LQKENI. The CDR3 has 16 amino acids. The ends lost 0 bases at V and 8 bases at J; junction bases unmatched: 7. The CDR3 region has the DNA TGTGCCAGCTCACCACCAAAGCGGGGGGGAGGCGATGAGCAGTTCTTC. Its protein product is CASSPPKRGGGDEQFF. Drawing the rest from reference TRBV18 and TRBJ2-1, the complete variable domain is NAGVMQNPRHLVRRRGQEARLRCSPMKGHSHVYWYRQLPEEGLKFMVYLQKENIIDESGMPKERFSAEFPKEGPSILRIQQVVRGDSAAYFCASSPPKRGGGDEQFFGPGTRLTVL.

V usage is TRBV7-9 and J usage is TRBJ2-2, with no clear D. Germline CDR1 and CDR2: SEHNR and FQNEAQ (reference sequence). The V gene lost 0 bases and the J gene lost 2 bases, with 7 bases spanning the gap. The CDR3 length is 15 residues. CDR3 DNA sequence: TGTGCCAGCAGCTTAGCAGGAGCCAACACCGGGGAGCTGTTTTTT. Protein sequence: CASSLAGANTGELFF.

The rearrangement joins TRBV25-1 to TRBJ1-2; tentative D call: TRBD1 (5 bases). V was shortened by 3 bases and J by 7 bases, with 12 bases between the two germline ends. Germline lookup yields CDR1 MGHDK and CDR2 SYGVNS. The CDR3 length is 13 residues. CDR3 DNA: TGTGCCAGCAGTGACGACAGTGCTCGTGGCTACACCTTC. It encodes CASSDDSARGYTF.

The V gene is TRBV10-3, the J gene TRBJ2-7; TRBD2 agrees at 14 bases. V lost 9 bases and J lost 6; bases outside the gene matches: 4. There are 13 residues in the CDR3. Germline CDR1 is ENHRY and CDR2 is SYGVKD. The CDR3 bases are TGTGCCATGGGGACTAGCGGGGGAGGCGAGCAGTACTTC. Encoded protein: CAMGTSGGGEQYF.

Notes on this clone: The identical CDR3 is also encoded by other nucleotide sequences in the sample. As DNA, the CDR3 is TGTGCCAGCAGCCGAGTAAGGGGGAATTCACCCCTCCACTTT. Encoded protein: CASSRVRGNSPLHF. The V gene is TRBV13, the J gene TRBJ1-6, with D possibly matching TRBD1 (6 bases). CDR1 and CDR2 from the germline V gene are PRHDT and FYEKMQ (reference sequence). CDR3 length: 14 residues. Trimming pared 5 bases from V and 7 bases from J, leaving 12 bases between.

The chain has TRBV2 and TRBJ2-2; 10 bases map to TRBD2. The CDR3 loop spans 16 amino acids. After removal of 6 bases from V and 4 bases from J, the junction contained 8 bases not matched to a gene. Germline CDR1 is SNHLY and CDR2 is FYNNEI. CDR3 amino acids: CASSNLAGAITGELFF. CDR3 sequence (DNA): TGTGCCAGCAGCAACCTAGCGGGGGCTATCACCGGGGAGCTGTTTTTT.

The chain uses TRBV7-2 and TRBJ1-1; the match to TRBD1 covers 9 bases. This CDR3 region has 15 residues. The germline gives CDR1 SGHTA, CDR2 FQGNSA. J was trimmed by 4 bases and V by 1 base; bases with no gene match: 4. The CDR3, as DNA: TGTGCCAGCAGCTTAGGGGGACAGGGCAGCACTGAAGCTTTCTTT. This gives the protein CASSLGGQGSTEAFF.

The CDR3 reads CASSIGSGFYNEQFF. The CDR3 DNA reads as TGTGCCAGTAGTATAGGGAGCGGATTTTACAATGAGCAGTTCTTC. V usage is TRBV19 and J usage is TRBJ2-1, with D possibly TRBD2 on 5 matching bases. This CDR3 region has 15 residues. V lost 1 base, J lost 4 bases, and 11 bases lay in between. Germline CDR1 LNHDA, CDR2 SQIVND (reference sequence).

The CDR3: CASSQGSGTYNEQFF. Written as DNA, the CDR3 is TGCGCCAGCAGTCAAGGATCGGGTACCTACAATGAGCAGTTCTTC. The gene calls are TRBV5-1 and TRBJ2-1; D is undetermined. CDR1 SGHRS and CDR2 YFSETQ come from the germline V gene. The V end was cut by 5 bases, the J end by 2 bases, with 14 bases between. This CDR3 comprises 15 residues.

The rearrangement joins TRBV6-1 to TRBJ1-1; TRBD1 agrees at 7 bases. The CDR3 spans 14 residues. Per the germline V gene, CDR1 is MNHNS and CDR2 is SASEGT. Trimming removed 2 bases from V and 6 bases from J; junction bases left unmatched: 6. CDR3 amino acids: CASSERQGTAEAFF. The CDR3 bases are TGTGCCAGCAGTGAAAGACAGGGAACAGCTGAAGCTTTCTTT.

V and J are TRBV5-6 and TRBJ2-5; tentatively, D is TRBD2 (6 bases). V gave up 0 bases and J gave up 2 bases, with 11 bases separating them. CDR1 is SGHDT, CDR2 YYEEEE, per germline. This CDR3 spans 15 amino acids. The CDR3 region has the DNA TGTGCCAGCAGCTTGGCCGTGGGGAGGCAAGAGACCCAGTACTTC. Amino acids: CASSLAVGRQETQYF. The full variable domain, with the rest looked up from reference TRBV5-6 and TRBJ2-5, is DAGVTQSPTHLIKTRGQQVTLRCSPKSGHDTVSWYQQALGQGPQFIFQYYEEEERQRGNFPDRFSGHQFPNYSSELNVNALLLGDSALYLCASSLAVGRQETQYFGPGTRLLVL.

The chain links TRBV12-5 to TRBJ1-2; possibly TRBD1 for D (5 bases). This CDR3 has 14 residues. Germline V gene sequence: CDR1 LGHNT, CDR2 FRNRAP. Trimming took 3 bases from V and 1 from J, leaving 9 bases between them. The CDR3 bases are TGTGCTAGTGGTTTTGGGGACTTTAACTATGGCTACACCTTC. It codes for CASGFGDFNYGYTF.

This chain connects TRBV29-1 to TRBJ2-7; perhaps TRBD1 as D (5 bases). The CDR3 loop spans 9 amino acids. Looked up from germline, CDR1 is SQVTM and CDR2 is ANQGSEA. Trimming took off 4 bases at V and 12 bases at J, with 10 bases between the two ends. Written as DNA, the CDR3 is TGCAGCGTTGTACCAGGGTTGTACTTC. This encodes CSVVPGLYF.

The chain joins TRBV7-9 to TRBJ2-7; 7 bases fit TRBD1. CDR3 length equals 14 residues. Germline V gene sequence: CDR1 SEHNR, CDR2 FQNEAQ (reference sequence). The ends lost 6 bases at V and 5 bases at J; junction bases unmatched: 10. The CDR3 loop reads CASRRTGDKNEQYF. CDR3 DNA sequence: TGTGCCAGCAGACGAACAGGGGATAAGAACGAGCAGTACTTC.

This chain uses TRBV7-9 with TRBJ1-2; 9 positions match TRBD1. V shed 7 bases and J 4 bases; nucleotides not matched to a gene: 10. Germline assignment: CDR1 SEHNR and CDR2 FQNEAQ (reference sequence). The CDR3 covers 15 residues. CDR3 nucleotide sequence: TGTGCCAGCATCTCCCGGACAGGGGATTTCTATGGCTACACCTTC. As protein: CASISRTGDFYGYTF.

This rearrangement joins TRBV5-1 to TRBJ2-7; 10 bases fit TRBD1. This CDR3 has 14 amino acids. After removal of 4 bases from V and 4 bases from J, the junction contained 5 bases not matched to a gene. Germline assignment: CDR1 SGHRS and CDR2 YFSETQ. DNA of the CDR3: TGCGCCAGCAGCATCGGGACAGGGGTATACGAGCAGTACTTC. Translating it yields CASSIGTGVYEQYF.

The CDR3 DNA is TGTGCCAGCAGTGAAGGTCGGCAGCGACTCCACTTT. Encoded protein: CASSEGRQRLHF. The rearrangement links TRBV6-1 to TRBJ1-6; D unclear. CDR3 size: 12 residues. V was shortened by 1 base and J by 16 bases, with 11 bases between the two germline ends. CDR1 and CDR2 from the germline V gene are MNHNS and SASEGT.

V gene TRBV19 combines with J gene TRBJ1-5, with a tentative D call TRBD1 (5 bases). V lost 5 bases to trimming and J lost 2 bases, with 13 bases between them. The CDR3 totals 15 residues. CDR1 and CDR2 from the germline V gene are LNHDA and SQIVND (reference sequence). The CDR3 reads CASSGRGAGNQPQHF. Written as DNA, the CDR3 is TGTGCCAGTAGTGGGAGGGGTGCGGGCAATCAGCCCCAGCATTTT.

The V gene is TRBV10-3, the J gene TRBJ1-4; D uncertain. Germline V CDR1 and CDR2: ENHRY, SYGVKD. The CDR3 loop spans 19 amino acids. V lost 3 bases and J 1 base, leaving 21 bases between the germline ends. CDR3 amino acids: CAISDPDGNPGRTNEKLFF. For the CDR3, the DNA is TGTGCCATCAGTGACCCGGACGGCAACCCGGGAAGAACTAATGAAAAACTGTTTTTT.

The rearrangement links TRBV7-2 to TRBJ2-7; D gene ambiguous. This CDR3 spans 13 amino acids. CDR1 and CDR2 (germline): SGHTA, FQGNSA. Trimming cost V 5 bases and J 3 bases, with 11 bases left between them. CDR3 protein: CASSVGYFYEQYF. The CDR3 bases are TGTGCCAGCAGCGTAGGTTACTTCTACGAGCAGTACTTC.